One sample yielded the 25 T cell receptor beta chains listed below, sequenced in a study of T cell repertoires in cytomegalovirus infection. TCRdb recomputed calls from the reads with MiXCR, one row per CDR3 protein. The data show roughly 230,000 distinct CDR3 sequences, roughly 22% seen once. Sequencing was performed on CD8+ T cells from PBMCs. The source is a human donor in good health (CMV status not recorded). Some clones in this sample may be carry-over from other donors' samples.

V usage is TRBV7-9 and J usage is TRBJ1-1; 7 bases map to TRBD1. This CDR3 has 14 residues. V gave up 1 base and J gave up 6 bases; unmatched junction bases: 5. Germline V lookup: CDR1 SEHNR, CDR2 FQNEAQ (reference sequence). As DNA, the CDR3 is TGTGCCAGCAGCTTAGAGGACAGGAAATCTGAAGCTTTCTTT. Encoded protein: CASSLEDRKSEAFF.

The J gene is TRBJ2-7, the V gene TRBV28; 11 nucleotides agree with TRBD2. The CDR3 totals 15 residues. Germline V gene sequence: CDR1 MDHEN, CDR2 SYDVKM. V dropped 4 bases and J dropped 2; count of bases not matched to a gene: 4. CDR3 loop: CASSSRTSGPYEQYF. CDR3 in DNA: TGTGCCAGCAGTTCCCGGACTAGCGGGCCCTACGAGCAGTACTTC.

The sample holds a few counts of this clonotype. This sequence joins TRBV2 and TRBJ2-2; 7 bases match TRBD2. Germline V gives CDR1 SNHLY, CDR2 FYNNEI. Losses at the gene ends were 6 bases for V and 0 bases for J; bases not matched to a gene: 4. CDR3 length: 15 amino acids. The CDR3: CASSWTSPNTGELFF. Here the CDR3 DNA reads TGTGCCAGCAGCTGGACTAGTCCGAACACCGGGGAGCTGTTTTTT.

This clonotype has at least ten counts. The J gene is TRBJ1-1, the V gene TRBV6-1, with TRBD1 matching 8 bases. With V trimmed by 7 bases and J by 3 bases, 10 bases remained unmatched. Per the germline V gene, CDR1 is MNHNS and CDR2 is SASEGT. The CDR3 contains 15 residues. The CDR3 sequence: CASTPGTGWDTEAFF. CDR3 sequence (DNA): TGTGCCAGCACTCCCGGGACAGGTTGGGACACTGAAGCTTTCTTT.

Many counts were recorded for this clonotype. This chain joins TRBV7-8 and TRBJ2-1; 9 nucleotides match TRBD2. V trimming: 1 base; J trimming: 0 bases; junction bases outside the gene matches: 10. The germline V gene encodes CDR1 SGHVS and CDR2 FQNEAQ. This CDR3 contains 19 residues. CDR3 amino acids: CASSLDLTSGGTSYNEQFF. The CDR3, as DNA: TGTGCCAGCAGCTTAGACTTAACCAGCGGGGGGACCTCCTACAATGAGCAGTTCTTC.

This clonotype was seen only a few times. J is TRBJ1-2 and V is TRBV25-1, with unresolved D. Trimming removed 1 base at V and 1 base at J, with 1 base between. The CDR3 contains 12 residues. The germline V gene encodes CDR1 MGHDK and CDR2 SYGVNS. This CDR3 is CASSEFNYGYTF. The CDR3 region has the DNA TGTGCCAGCAGTGAATTTAACTATGGCTACACCTTC.

The sample holds many counts of this clonotype. This chain links TRBV7-2 with TRBJ2-3; 8 bases line up with TRBD2. In germline, CDR1 is SGHTA, CDR2 FQGNSA. Trimming removed 5 bases from V and 5 bases from J; junction bases left unmatched: 6. CDR3 size: 14 residues. Written as DNA, the CDR3 is TGTGCCAGCAGCCTCGCGGGGGGTGGAGATACGCAGTATTTT. Amino acid sequence: CASSLAGGGDTQYF.

This clonotype was seen a single time. V gene TRBV9 combines with J gene TRBJ1-2; D unclear. The CDR3 has 16 amino acids. CDR1 is SGDLS and CDR2 is YYNGEE in the germline V gene. Trimming left V 1 base short and J 5 bases short, with 18 bases between. The DNA for the CDR3 is TGTGCCAGCAGCGTAAGCGGCATGGGATCCGATTATGGCTACACCTTC. Amino acids: CASSVSGMGSDYGYTF.

This clonotype was counted only a few times. CDR3 nucleotides: TGTGCCAGCAGTTGGACAGGGCAGGGAAGCTATTCACCCCTCCACTTT. Translating it yields CASSWTGQGSYSPLHF. The chain carries TRBV28 and TRBJ1-6; TRBD1 matches 8 bases. The germline gives CDR1 MDHEN, CDR2 SYDVKM. This CDR3 has 16 residues. The J segment lost 8 bases and the V segment lost 4 bases, leaving 10 bases of the junction unmatched.

The sample holds many counts of this clonotype. The chain recombines TRBV7-9 with TRBJ2-6; the match to TRBD1 covers 12 bases. J lost 1 base, V lost 0 bases, and 1 base had no gene match. This CDR3 has 18 residues. Germline assignment: CDR1 SEHNR and CDR2 FQNEAQ (reference sequence). This CDR3 reads CASSLAGQGASGANVLTF. CDR3 in DNA: TGTGCCAGCAGCTTAGCGGGACAGGGGGCTTCTGGGGCCAACGTCCTGACTTTC.

The V call is TRBV28, the J call TRBJ1-5; no definite D call. The CDR3 runs 15 residues. Trimming stripped 5 bases from V and 7 bases from J, with 18 bases between. The germline V gene encodes CDR1 MDHEN and CDR2 SYDVKM. In DNA form, the CDR3 reads TGTGCCAGCAGTCCTTTAGGTCTTGGAGAACAGCCCCAGCATTTT. It specifies CASSPLGLGEQPQHF.

The chain joins TRBV20-1 to TRBJ2-5; 11 bases agree with TRBD1. The CDR3 covers 16 residues. Germline V gene data show CDR1 as DFQATT and CDR2 as SNEGSKA (reference sequence). The V gene end was trimmed by 6 bases and the J gene end by 5 bases; junction bases not matched to a gene: 14. The CDR3 DNA sequence: TGCAGTGCGAAATACGGGACAGGGGGACCCAGGGAGACCCAGTACTTC. Translating it yields CSAKYGTGGPRETQYF.

V usage is TRBV7-8 and J usage is TRBJ2-1; tentative D call: TRBD2 (6 bases). V was cut by 1 base and J by 2 bases, with 9 bases left in between. CDR1 is SGHVS and CDR2 is FQNEAQ in the germline V gene. CDR3 length: 15 residues. CDR3 DNA: TGTGCCAGCAGCTTAGTCGGGGGTACCTACAATGAGCAGTTCTTC. Its translation is CASSLVGGTYNEQFF.

This clonotype was observed a few times. The genes are TRBV4-1 and TRBJ1-5; D remains ambiguous. Trimming shortened V by 2 bases and J by 0 bases, and 8 bases separated the two germline ends. This CDR3 is 15 amino acids long. The germline CDR1 and CDR2 sequences are MGHRA and YSYEKL. The CDR3 protein is CASSQLAISNQPQHF. Here the CDR3 DNA reads TGCGCCAGCAGCCAACTTGCGATTAGCAATCAGCCCCAGCATTTT.

This rearrangement joins TRBV12-3 or TRBV12-4 to TRBJ1-1, with D tentatively TRBD1 (6 bases). Trimming pared 2 bases from V and 2 bases from J, leaving 18 bases between. The CDR3 sequence is 17 residues long. The CDR3 sequence is CASSLLRYAGTNTEAFF. Here the CDR3 DNA reads TGTGCCAGCAGTTTACTTCGTTACGCAGGGACAAACACTGAAGCTTTCTTT.

This clonotype was seen more than once but under ten times. The chain joins TRBV28 to TRBJ1-6; D is unclear. The ends were cut back, 5 bases at V and 7 bases at J, with 6 bases in the middle. The germline V gene encodes CDR1 MDHEN and CDR2 SYDVKM. This CDR3 region has 12 residues. The CDR3 here is CASSPPNSPLHF. The CDR3 DNA reads as TGTGCCAGCAGTCCCCCAAATTCACCCCTCCACTTT.

V usage is TRBV20-1 and J usage is TRBJ2-3, with D hard to call. Germline V CDR1 and CDR2: DFQATT, SNEGSKA (reference sequence). CDR3 length: 15 amino acids. V dropped 4 bases and J dropped 3 bases, with 17 bases sitting between them. The CDR3 DNA sequence: TGCAGTGCTAACCCCTGGAGTGAGGAGACAGATACGCAGTATTTT. This translates into CSANPWSEETDTQYF.

This clonotype was seen a handful of times. This sequence joins TRBV4-1 and TRBJ1-5; the D is unclear. V was shortened by 6 bases and J by 0 bases, with 15 bases between the two germline ends. Germline V gene data show CDR1 as MGHRA and CDR2 as YSYEKL. The length of the CDR3 is 16 residues. CDR3 sequence: CASSDLDVNSNQPQHF. The CDR3 region has the DNA TGCGCCAGCAGTGATCTGGACGTAAATAGCAATCAGCCCCAGCATTTT.

This chain connects TRBV20-1 to TRBJ1-5, with a tentative D call TRBD1 (5 bases). The CDR3 has 17 amino acids. Trimming pared 0 bases from V and 6 bases from J, leaving 21 bases between. Germline CDR1 and CDR2: DFQATT and SNEGSKA (reference sequence). This chain's CDR3 is CSAREGEKGLAGQPQHF. The CDR3 DNA follows: TGCAGTGCTAGAGAAGGAGAAAAGGGGCTGGCGGGTCAGCCCCAGCATTTT.

This rearrangement joins TRBV2 to TRBJ2-2, with D possibly being TRBD2 (7 bases). CDR3 length equals 17 residues. V lost 0 bases and J 6 bases, leaving 17 bases between the germline ends. Germline V gene sequence: CDR1 SNHLY, CDR2 FYNNEI. Here the CDR3 reads CASSEALRGAISGELFF. Written as DNA, the CDR3 is TGTGCCAGCAGTGAAGCGCTTCGGGGGGCGATATCCGGGGAGCTGTTTTTT.

The V gene is TRBV19, the J gene TRBJ2-5; a weak D match, TRBD1 (5 bases). V was pared by 7 bases and J by 5 bases, with 11 bases between. The germline V gene has CDR1 LNHDA and CDR2 SQIVND (reference sequence). This CDR3 region has 12 residues. CDR3 bases: TGTGCCAGTATCTTGACAGAGGAGACCCAGTACTTC. This translates into CASILTEETQYF. The whole variable domain, remainder taken from reference TRBV19 and TRBJ2-5, is DGGITQSPKYLFRKEGQNVTLSCEQNLNHDAMYWYRQDPGQGLRLIYYSQIVNDFQKGDIAEGYSVSREKKESFPLTVTSAQKNPTAFYLCASILTEETQYFGPGTRLLVL.

The sample holds a few counts of this clonotype. The rearrangement joins TRBV25-1 to TRBJ1-4; 9 bases line up with TRBD1. V gave up 6 bases and J gave up 7 bases; unmatched junction bases: 3. This CDR3 is built from 13 residues. Germline CDR1 reads MGHDK; CDR2 reads SYGVNS. This chain's CDR3 is CASRQGAGEKLFF. CDR3 DNA: TGTGCCAGCAGACAGGGGGCTGGTGAAAAACTGTTTTTT.

The sample holds one count of this clonotype. The chain employs TRBV19 and TRBJ2-1, with TRBD1 identical over 9 bases. The V segment lost 4 bases and the J segment 3 bases; nucleotides outside the gene matches: 1. This CDR3 has 14 residues. Germline V gives CDR1 LNHDA, CDR2 SQIVND (reference sequence). In nucleotides, the CDR3 is TGTGCCAGTAGTAGGACAGGGGACTACAATGAGCAGTTCTTC. Translated: CASSRTGDYNEQFF.

Only one count was recorded for this clonotype. The chain links TRBV28 to TRBJ2-3; 8 bases match TRBD2. This CDR3 is 15 amino acids long. Germline values: CDR1 MDHEN, CDR2 SYDVKM. V gave up 5 bases and J gave up 2 bases; unmatched junction bases: 6. The CDR3 DNA is TGTGCCAGCAGTAGTACTAGCGGTCTCACAGATACGCAGTATTTT. Translating it yields CASSSTSGLTDTQYF. The full variable domain, with the rest looked up from reference TRBV28 and TRBJ2-3, is DVKVTQSSRYLVKRTGEKVFLECVQDMDHENMFWYRQDPGLGLRLIYFSYDVKMKEKGDIPEGYSVSREKKERFSLILESASTNQTSMYLCASSSTSGLTDTQYFGPGTRLTVL.

This clonotype occurred many times. The genes are TRBV7-2 and TRBJ2-1, with a possible D match to TRBD1 (5 bases). Germline V CDR1 and CDR2: SGHTA, FQGNSA. The V gene lost 5 bases and the J gene lost 4 bases, with 15 bases spanning the gap. This CDR3 region has 15 residues. The CDR3 coding sequence is TGTGCCAGCAGCCCCCGGGCTAGGGGATACAATGAGCAGTTCTTC. Translating it yields CASSPRARGYNEQFF.